Described below is a single T cell receptor (beta chain) sequence and its context. What it binds is not known. Germline V gene sequence: CDR1 SEHNR, CDR2 FQNEAQ (reference sequence). The CDR3 contains 17 residues. The sample comes from a study of cytomegalovirus exposure and HLA in healthy donors. Study-wide background: Earlier, 200 million or so T cells were analyzed, and around 100 million unique TCR beta sequences were found among them. Study-wide findings and caveats: Later analysis revealed greater clonal expansion in HLA-associated TCR beta chains than in equally common others.

The PCR contained 60 Vbeta and 13 Jbeta primers. TCRdb's table, derived via immunoSEQ multiplex PCR, lists solely in-frame clones and lacks some. The sample holds about 110,000 clones, about 80% seen once. Sequencing was performed on PBMCs. The sequence derives from a woman aged 45 to 65 in good health and CMV-seropositive. The chain has TRBV7-9 and TRBJ2-5; 7 positions agree with TRBD2. TRBJ2-7 matches the DNA end more closely, so the J call is doubtful. CDR3 protein: CASSPRGSGRSAYEQYF. As DNA, the CDR3 is TGTGCCAGCAGCCCGAGGGGATCCGGGAGGAGTGCCTACGAGCAGTACTTC.